The sequence of this T cell receptor (beta chain) was determined in a study of vaccination effects on CD4 cells after COVID-19. Study background: The study sampled three convalescent patients both early and late after vaccination. General study results and limits: At late timepoints after vaccination, vaccine- and infection-induced clones shrank markedly.

Viral peptide pools were used in the ViraFEST assay to expand antigen-specific CD4+ T cells, and sequencing came afterward. Upon completion of approximately ten days in culture, CD4+ T cells were isolated. By PCR, the person was confirmed to have had SARS-CoV-2 infection between March and December 2020. All study participants received two doses of BNT162b2 or mRNA-1273 vaccine. PBMC cultures contained 1.8 million or so cells per well, 9.5 to 10 IU/ml IL-2 and approximately 9.4 ug/ml peptides. Produced via immunoSEQ multiplex PCR; TCRdb's table is partial and in-frame only. In the table there are 15,000 to 20,000 clones, about 76% of which are singletons. A remark on this clone: The antigen is unknown.

Between the trimmed V and J ends, which lost 2 bases and 0 bases, there was a span of 12 bases. The CDR3 spans 17 residues. Per germline, CDR1 SGDLS and CDR2 YYNGEE. The chain employs TRBV9 and TRBJ2-6; D is unresolved. The sample was CD4+ T cells from PBMCs cultured with SARS-CoV-2 spike peptides, taken after COVID-19 vaccination. The receptor's source is a human donor who had a prior SARS-CoV-2 infection. This chain's CDR3 is CASSVGRRTSGANVLTF. For the CDR3, the DNA is TGTGCCAGCAGCGTCGGGCGGAGAACCTCTGGGGCCAACGTCCTGACTTTC.